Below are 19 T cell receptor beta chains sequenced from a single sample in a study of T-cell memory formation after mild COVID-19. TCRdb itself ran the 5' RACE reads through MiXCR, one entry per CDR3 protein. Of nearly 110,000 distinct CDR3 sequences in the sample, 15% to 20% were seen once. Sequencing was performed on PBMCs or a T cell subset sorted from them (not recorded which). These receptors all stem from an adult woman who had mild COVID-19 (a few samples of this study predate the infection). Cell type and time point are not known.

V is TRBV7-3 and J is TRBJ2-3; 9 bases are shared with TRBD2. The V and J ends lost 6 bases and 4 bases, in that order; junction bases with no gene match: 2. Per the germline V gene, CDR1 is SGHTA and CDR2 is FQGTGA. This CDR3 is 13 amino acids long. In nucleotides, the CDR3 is TGTGCCAGCAGAGGCGGGGGGGCAGATACGCAGTATTTT. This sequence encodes CASRGGGADTQYF.

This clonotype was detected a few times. CDR3 protein: CSVLSPGLVMEQFF. The CDR3 DNA sequence: TGCAGCGTGCTCTCTCCGGGACTAGTGATGGAGCAGTTCTTC. This rearrangement joins TRBV29-1 to TRBJ2-1, with 8 positions matching TRBD2. The V gene end was trimmed by 6 bases and the J gene end by 10 bases; junction bases not matched to a gene: 14. Per the germline V gene, CDR1 is SQVTM and CDR2 is ANQGSEA. The CDR3 loop spans 14 amino acids.

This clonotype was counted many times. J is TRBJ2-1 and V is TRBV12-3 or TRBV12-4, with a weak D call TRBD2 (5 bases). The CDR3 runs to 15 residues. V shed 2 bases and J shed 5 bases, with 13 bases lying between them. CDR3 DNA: TGTGCCAGCAGTTTAACGGGGAATGGTGACAATGAGCAGTTCTTC. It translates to CASSLTGNGDNEQFF.

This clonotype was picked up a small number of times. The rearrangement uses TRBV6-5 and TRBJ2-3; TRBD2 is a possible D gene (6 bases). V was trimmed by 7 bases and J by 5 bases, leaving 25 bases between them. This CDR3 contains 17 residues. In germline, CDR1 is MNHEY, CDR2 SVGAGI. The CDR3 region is CASTPRPRDGDGDTQYF. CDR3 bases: TGTGCCAGCACCCCCCGGCCGCGGGATGGGGATGGAGATACGCAGTATTTT.

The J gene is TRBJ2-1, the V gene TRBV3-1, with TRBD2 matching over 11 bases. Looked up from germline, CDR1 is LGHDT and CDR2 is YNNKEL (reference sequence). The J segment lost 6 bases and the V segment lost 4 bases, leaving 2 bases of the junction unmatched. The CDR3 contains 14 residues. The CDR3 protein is CASSPLAGGNEQFF. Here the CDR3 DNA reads TGTGCCAGCAGCCCGCTAGCGGGAGGCAATGAGCAGTTCTTC.

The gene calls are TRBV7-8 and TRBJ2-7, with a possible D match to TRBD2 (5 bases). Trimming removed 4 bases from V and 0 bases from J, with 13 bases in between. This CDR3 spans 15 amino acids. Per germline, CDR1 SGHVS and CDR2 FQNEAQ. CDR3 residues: CASSSLRENSYEQYF. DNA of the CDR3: TGTGCCAGCAGCTCCCTCCGGGAAAACTCCTACGAGCAGTACTTC.

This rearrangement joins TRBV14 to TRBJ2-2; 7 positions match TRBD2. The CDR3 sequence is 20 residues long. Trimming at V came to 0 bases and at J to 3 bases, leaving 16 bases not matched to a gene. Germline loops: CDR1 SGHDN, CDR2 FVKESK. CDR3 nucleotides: TGTGCCAGCAGCCAAGAAGGGCTAAGCGGGACGTCATCGGACACCGGGGAGCTGTTTTTT. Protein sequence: CASSQEGLSGTSSDTGELFF. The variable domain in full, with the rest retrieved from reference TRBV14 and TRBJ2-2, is EAGVTQFPSHSVIEKGQTVTLRCDPISGHDNLYWYRRVMGKEIKFLLHFVKESKQDESGMPNNRFLAERTGGTYSTLKVQPAELEDSGVYFCASSQEGLSGTSSDTGELFFGEGSRLTVL.

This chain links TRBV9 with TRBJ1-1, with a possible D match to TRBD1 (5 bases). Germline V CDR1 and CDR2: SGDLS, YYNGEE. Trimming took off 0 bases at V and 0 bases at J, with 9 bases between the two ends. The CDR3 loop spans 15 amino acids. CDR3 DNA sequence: TGTGCCAGCAGCGTAGCGGGGACCATGAACACTGAAGCTTTCTTT. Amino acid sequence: CASSVAGTMNTEAFF.

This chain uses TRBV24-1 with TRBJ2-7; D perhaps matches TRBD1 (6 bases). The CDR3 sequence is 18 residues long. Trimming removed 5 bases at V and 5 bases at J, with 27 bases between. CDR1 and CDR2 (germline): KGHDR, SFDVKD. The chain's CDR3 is CATSGEGVGPELLNEQYF. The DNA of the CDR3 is TGTGCCACCAGTGGAGAGGGGGTGGGCCCCGAGCTCCTGAACGAGCAGTACTTC.

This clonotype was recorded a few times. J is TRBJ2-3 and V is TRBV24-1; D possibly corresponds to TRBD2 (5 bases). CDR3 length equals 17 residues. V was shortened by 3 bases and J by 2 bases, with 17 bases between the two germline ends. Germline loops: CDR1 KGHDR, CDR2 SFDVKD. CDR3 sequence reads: CATSDAIGDLTTDTQYF. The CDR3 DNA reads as TGTGCCACCAGTGATGCGATCGGGGATCTGACCACAGATACGCAGTATTTT.

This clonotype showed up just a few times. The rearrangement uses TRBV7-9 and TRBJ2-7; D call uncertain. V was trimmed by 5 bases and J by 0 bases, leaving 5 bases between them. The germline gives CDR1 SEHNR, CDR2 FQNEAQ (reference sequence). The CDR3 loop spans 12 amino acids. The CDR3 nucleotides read TGTGCCAGCAGCCAGGACTCCTACGAGCAGTACTTC. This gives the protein CASSQDSYEQYF.

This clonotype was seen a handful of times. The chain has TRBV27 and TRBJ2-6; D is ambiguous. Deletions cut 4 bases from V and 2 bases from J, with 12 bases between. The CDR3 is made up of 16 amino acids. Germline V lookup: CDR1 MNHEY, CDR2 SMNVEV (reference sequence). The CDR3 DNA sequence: TGTGCCAGCAGTTCGGTCTTGAGTACTGGGGCCAACGTCCTGACTTTC. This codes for CASSSVLSTGANVLTF.

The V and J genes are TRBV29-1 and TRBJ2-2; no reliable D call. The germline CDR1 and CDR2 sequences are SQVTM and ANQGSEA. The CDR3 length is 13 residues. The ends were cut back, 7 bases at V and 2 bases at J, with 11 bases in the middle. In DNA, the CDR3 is TGCAGCGGACGCCGTGCCAACACCGGGGAGCTGTTTTTT. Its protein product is CSGRRANTGELFF.

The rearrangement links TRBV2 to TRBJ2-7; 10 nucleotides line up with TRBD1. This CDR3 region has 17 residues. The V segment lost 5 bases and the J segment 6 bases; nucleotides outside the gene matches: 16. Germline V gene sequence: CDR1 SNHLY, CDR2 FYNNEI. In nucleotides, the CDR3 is TGTGCCAGCAGTTCCCCGGGACAGGGGCCCCAGGGATTCGAGCAGTACTTC. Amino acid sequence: CASSSPGQGPQGFEQYF.

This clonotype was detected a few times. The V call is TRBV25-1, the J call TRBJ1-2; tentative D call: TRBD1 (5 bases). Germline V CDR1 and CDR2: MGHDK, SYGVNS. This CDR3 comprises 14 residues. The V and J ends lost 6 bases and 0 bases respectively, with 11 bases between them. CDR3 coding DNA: TGTGCCAGCAGGGGACTTTCCCCTAACTATGGCTACACCTTC. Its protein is CASRGLSPNYGYTF.

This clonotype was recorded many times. CDR3 nucleotide sequence: TGTGCCAGCAGCTTGGGGAGCTACGAGCAGTACTTC. Translated: CASSLGSYEQYF. This chain uses TRBV12-3 or TRBV12-4 with TRBJ2-7, with D perhaps matching TRBD2 (5 bases). V gave up 6 bases and J gave up 3 bases, with 9 bases separating them. The CDR3 length is 12 residues.

This CDR3 is CASSLTGALAKNIQYF. The CDR3 region has the DNA TGTGCCAGCAGTTTGACAGGGGCTCTAGCCAAAAACATTCAGTACTTC. The J gene is TRBJ2-4, the V gene TRBV6-2 or TRBV6-3; 8 bases align to TRBD1. Unmatched junction bases numbered 5, after V lost 4 bases and J lost 0 bases. This CDR3 is built from 16 residues. CDR1 is MNHEY and CDR2 is SVGEGT in the germline V gene.

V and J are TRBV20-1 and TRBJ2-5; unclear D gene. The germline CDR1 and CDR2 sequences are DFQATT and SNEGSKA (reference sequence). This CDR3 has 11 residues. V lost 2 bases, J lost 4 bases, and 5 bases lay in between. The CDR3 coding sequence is TGCAGTGCTAGACCCCGAGAGACCCAGTACTTC. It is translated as CSARPRETQYF.

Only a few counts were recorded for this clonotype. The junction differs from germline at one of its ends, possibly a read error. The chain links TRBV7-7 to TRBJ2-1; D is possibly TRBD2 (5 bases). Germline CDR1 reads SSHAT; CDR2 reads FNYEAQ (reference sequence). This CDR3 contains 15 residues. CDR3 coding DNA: TGTGCTAGCAGCAAAAGCCAACTAGTCTCCAATGAGCAGTTCTTC. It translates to CASSKSQLVSNEQFF.